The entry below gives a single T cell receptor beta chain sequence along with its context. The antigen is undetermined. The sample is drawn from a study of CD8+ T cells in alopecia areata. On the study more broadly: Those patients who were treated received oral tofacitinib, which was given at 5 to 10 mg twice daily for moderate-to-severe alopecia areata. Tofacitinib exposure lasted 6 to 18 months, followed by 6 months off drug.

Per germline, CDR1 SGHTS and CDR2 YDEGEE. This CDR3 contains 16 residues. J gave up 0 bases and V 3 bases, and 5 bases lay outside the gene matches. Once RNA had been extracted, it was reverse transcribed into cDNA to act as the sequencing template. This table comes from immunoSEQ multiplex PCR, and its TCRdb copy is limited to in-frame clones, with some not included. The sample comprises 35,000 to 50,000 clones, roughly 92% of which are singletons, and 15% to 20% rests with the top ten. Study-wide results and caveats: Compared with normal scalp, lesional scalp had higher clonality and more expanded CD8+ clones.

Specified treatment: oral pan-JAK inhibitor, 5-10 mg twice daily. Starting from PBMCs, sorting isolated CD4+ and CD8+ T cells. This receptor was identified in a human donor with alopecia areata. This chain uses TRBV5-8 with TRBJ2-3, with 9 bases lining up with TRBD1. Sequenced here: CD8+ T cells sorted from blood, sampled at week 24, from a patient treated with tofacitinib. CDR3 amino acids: CASSSRQGGSTDTQYF. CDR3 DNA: TGTGCCAGCAGCTCCCGACAGGGGGGGAGCACAGATACGCAGTATTTT.